At least ten counts were recorded for the clone carrying this T cell receptor (beta chain). This specimen comes from a study of blood T cells in healthy people across ages. Germline loops: CDR1 LGHNA, CDR2 YNFKEQ. Trimming removed 0 bases at V and 2 bases at J, with 7 bases between. The CDR3 runs 14 residues. A second about 7 to 12 cycle PCR used barcoded and J-beta primers. Each CDR3 protein gets one entry after TCRdb re-called the 5' RACE reads with MiXCR. The sample comprises hundreds of thousands of distinct CDR3 sequences, about 30% of which are singletons, and roughly 14% rests with the top ten.

The sample comprised blood. This rearrangement joins TRBV4-2 to TRBJ1-2, with D hard to call. This clonotype originated in an elderly woman in good health. CDR3 loop: CASSQDRTNYGYTF. The CDR3 nucleotides read TGTGCCAGCAGCCAAGATAGGACGAACTATGGCTACACCTTC.